A selection of T cell receptor beta chains follows, all from one sample in a study of T cells in Graves' hyperthyroidism and ophthalmopathy. TCRdb itself ran the multiplex PCR reads through MiXCR, one entry per CDR3 protein. The sample lists 690,000 or so distinct CDR3 sequences, roughly a sixth occurring once. Input material: blood. These receptors were obtained from a woman aged 45-65 years with Graves' hyperthyroidism that later progressed to Graves' ophthalmopathy. Each CDR3 is given with its conserved first and last residue. D genes are given only for firm matches. Clone size, where shown, is once, few, many, or a class for clones that have expanded.

D gene: TRBD1; J gene: TRBJ2-3; V gene: TRBV5-1; clone size: many; CDR3 protein: CASSLTPTGGADTQYF; CDR3 DNA: TGCGCCAGCAGCCTGACCCCGACAGGGGGCGCAGATACGCAGTATTTT
D gene: .; J gene: TRBJ2-3; V gene: TRBV7-3; clone size: few; CDR3 protein: CASSQGPSSTDTQYF; CDR3 DNA: TGTGCCAGCAGTCAAGGACCCAGCAGCACAGATACGCAGTATTTT
D gene: .; J gene: TRBJ2-5; V gene: TRBV5-1; clone size: few; CDR3 protein: CASSLPSDGKTQYF; CDR3 DNA: TGCGCCAGCAGCTTACCGTCCGATGGAAAGACCCAGTACTTC
D gene: .; J gene: TRBJ1-3; V gene: TRBV5-1; clone size: .; CDR3 protein: CASSLRLAGNTIYF; CDR3 DNA: TGCGCCAGCAGCTTGCGGCTAGCGGGGAACACCATATATTTT
D gene: .; J gene: TRBJ1-1; V gene: TRBV7-2; clone size: once; CDR3 protein: CASSFLTANTEAFF; CDR3 DNA: TGTGCCAGCAGCTTTTTGACAGCTAACACTGAAGCTTTCTTT
D gene: .; J gene: TRBJ2-5; V gene: TRBV4-1; clone size: .; CDR3 protein: CASSQTETQYF; CDR3 DNA: TGCGCCAGCAGCCAAACAGAGACCCAGTACTTC
D gene: .; J gene: TRBJ1-1; V gene: TRBV7-8; clone size: many; CDR3 protein: CATSYGGRNTEAFF; CDR3 DNA: TGTGCCACCTCATACGGGGGTCGGAACACTGAAGCTTTCTTT
D gene: .; J gene: TRBJ1-1; V gene: TRBV7-2; clone size: many; CDR3 protein: CASSLTGLQNTEAFF; CDR3 DNA: TGTGCCAGCAGCTTAACCGGACTCCAGAACACTGAAGCTTTCTTT
D gene: TRBD1; J gene: TRBJ1-6; V gene: TRBV18; clone size: many; CDR3 protein: CASSPRDRGSSPLHF; CDR3 DNA: TGTGCCAGCTCACCACGGGACAGGGGGAGCTCACCCCTCCACTTT
D gene: .; J gene: TRBJ2-1; V gene: TRBV20-1; clone size: .; CDR3 protein: CSATRQMGTRNEQFF; CDR3 DNA: TGCAGTGCTACCAGACAGATGGGCACAAGGAATGAGCAGTTCTTC
D gene: .; J gene: TRBJ1-1; V gene: TRBV20-1; clone size: many; CDR3 protein: CSARSGLIGEAFF; CDR3 DNA: TGCAGTGCTAGATCGGGACTTATAGGTGAAGCTTTCTTT
D gene: .; J gene: TRBJ2-3; V gene: TRBV7-2; clone size: many; CDR3 protein: CASSLAPQRGDTQYF; CDR3 DNA: TGTGCCAGCAGCTTAGCTCCCCAGAGGGGGGATACGCAGTATTTT
D gene: .; J gene: TRBJ1-5; V gene: TRBV10-3; clone size: few; CDR3 protein: CAISESIFGNQPQHF; CDR3 DNA: TGTGCCATCAGTGAGTCGATTTTTGGCAATCAGCCCCAGCATTTT
D gene: TRBD1; J gene: TRBJ1-2; V gene: TRBV18; clone size: many; CDR3 protein: CASSSGQGMGGYTF; CDR3 DNA: TGTGCCAGCTCATCAGGACAGGGAATGGGTGGCTACACCTTC
D gene: .; J gene: TRBJ2-5; V gene: TRBV9; clone size: many; CDR3 protein: CASSVSGSSSETQYF; CDR3 DNA: TGTGCCAGCAGCGTAAGCGGATCGTCGTCGGAGACCCAGTACTTC
D gene: .; J gene: TRBJ2-7; V gene: TRBV3-1; clone size: many; CDR3 protein: CASSLGAGEGYEQYF; CDR3 DNA: TGTGCCAGCAGCCTCGGGGCAGGAGAAGGCTACGAGCAGTACTTC
D gene: TRBD1; J gene: TRBJ1-6; V gene: TRBV6-4; clone size: many; CDR3 protein: CASSDGQENSPLHF; CDR3 DNA: TGTGCCAGCAGTGACGGACAGGAGAATTCACCCCTCCACTTT
D gene: .; J gene: TRBJ2-5; V gene: TRBV5-1; clone size: .; CDR3 protein: CASSLDRPQETQYF; CDR3 DNA: TGCGCCAGCAGCTTGGACAGGCCCCAAGAGACCCAGTACTTC
D gene: .; J gene: TRBJ2-7; V gene: TRBV12-5; clone size: .; CDR3 protein: CASGSATRANEQYF; CDR3 DNA: TGTGCTAGTGGTTCGGCGACACGGGCAAACGAGCAGTACTTC
D gene: .; J gene: TRBJ2-7; V gene: TRBV4-1; clone size: many; CDR3 protein: CASSQAGPPYEQYF; CDR3 DNA: TGCGCCAGCAGCCAAGCCGGGCCCCCCTACGAGCAGTACTTC
D gene: .; J gene: TRBJ2-3; V gene: TRBV5-1; clone size: .; CDR3 protein: CASSLAGGVPDTQYF; CDR3 DNA: TGCGCCAGCAGCTTGGCCGGCGGGGTACCAGATACGCAGTATTTT
D gene: .; J gene: TRBJ2-7; V gene: TRBV6-1; clone size: few; CDR3 protein: CASSWEGAYEQYF; CDR3 DNA: TGTGCCAGCAGTTGGGAGGGGGCCTACGAGCAGTACTTC
D gene: TRBD1; J gene: TRBJ2-5; V gene: TRBV11-3; clone size: many; CDR3 protein: CASSEGQGGRETQYF; CDR3 DNA: TGTGCCAGCAGCGAGGGACAGGGCGGTAGAGAGACCCAGTACTTC
D gene: .; J gene: TRBJ2-2; V gene: TRBV7-9; clone size: .; CDR3 protein: CASILRPGQFTGELFF; CDR3 DNA: TGTGCCAGCATCCTTAGACCTGGGCAGTTCACCGGGGAGCTGTTTTTT
D gene: TRBD1; J gene: TRBJ2-7; V gene: TRBV27; clone size: .; CDR3 protein: CASRETGAAGAYEQYF; CDR3 DNA: TGTGCCAGCAGAGAGACAGGGGCCGCGGGTGCCTACGAGCAGTACTTC
D gene: TRBD1; J gene: TRBJ1-4; V gene: TRBV2; clone size: few; CDR3 protein: CASRMGQNNEKLFF; CDR3 DNA: TGTGCCAGCAGAATGGGACAGAATAATGAAAAACTGTTTTTT
D gene: .; J gene: TRBJ2-3; V gene: TRBV20-1; clone size: .; CDR3 protein: CSAREDDTDTQYF; CDR3 DNA: TGCAGTGCTAGAGAAGATGACACAGATACGCAGTATTTT
D gene: TRBD1; J gene: TRBJ1-2; V gene: TRBV7-2; clone size: many; CDR3 protein: CASRSRQGADYGYTF; CDR3 DNA: TGTGCCAGCCGATCACGCCAGGGGGCTGACTATGGCTACACCTTC
D gene: TRBD2; J gene: TRBJ2-5; V gene: TRBV9; clone size: once; CDR3 protein: CASSVDPAGKETQYF; CDR3 DNA: TGTGCCAGCAGCGTAGATCCAGCGGGGAAAGAGACCCAGTACTTC
D gene: .; J gene: TRBJ2-7; V gene: TRBV30; clone size: few; CDR3 protein: CAWSVRQDYEQYF; CDR3 DNA: TGTGCCTGGAGTGTAAGGCAAGACTACGAGCAGTACTTC
D gene: TRBD2; J gene: TRBJ2-7; V gene: TRBV5-1; clone size: few; CDR3 protein: CASSLVGTRSYEQYF; CDR3 DNA: TGCGCCAGCAGCTTGGTGGGGACTAGATCCTACGAGCAGTACTTC
D gene: .; J gene: TRBJ1-1; V gene: TRBV11-3; clone size: many; CDR3 protein: CASRPHDAVEAFF; CDR3 DNA: TGTGCCAGCAGACCCCATGACGCGGTTGAAGCTTTCTTT
D gene: .; J gene: TRBJ2-3; V gene: TRBV12-3/TRBV12-4; clone size: many; CDR3 protein: CASWGGGTGPKKQDLTDTQYF; CDR3 DNA: TGTGCCAGCTGGGGCGGAGGAACGGGGCCCAAGAAACAAGACCTCACAGATACGCAGTATTTT
D gene: .; J gene: TRBJ2-3; V gene: TRBV5-1; clone size: few; CDR3 protein: CASSLGTATAGTDTQYF; CDR3 DNA: TGCGCCAGCAGCTTGGGTACAGCCACCGCGGGCACAGATACGCAGTATTTT
D gene: TRBD1; J gene: TRBJ2-7; V gene: TRBV11-1; clone size: few; CDR3 protein: CASSPTGLVYEQYF; CDR3 DNA: TGTGCCAGCAGCCCGACAGGGCTCGTCTACGAGCAGTACTTC
D gene: .; J gene: TRBJ1-1; V gene: TRBV7-2; clone size: .; CDR3 protein: CASSFSGWRVEAFF; CDR3 DNA: TGTGCCAGCAGCTTCTCTGGGTGGCGCGTGGAAGCTTTCTTT
D gene: TRBD2; J gene: TRBJ2-7; V gene: TRBV28; clone size: many; CDR3 protein: CASRGGHEQYF; CDR3 DNA: TGTGCCAGCCGGGGGGGCCACGAGCAGTACTTC
D gene: .; J gene: TRBJ2-7; V gene: TRBV7-9; clone size: many; CDR3 protein: CASSSHYEQYF; CDR3 DNA: TGTGCCAGCAGCTCACACTACGAGCAGTACTTC
D gene: TRBD1; J gene: TRBJ1-1; V gene: TRBV6-1; clone size: .; CDR3 protein: CASSRTGVRTEAFF; CDR3 DNA: TGTGCCAGCAGCCGTACAGGGGTACGGACTGAAGCTTTCTTT
D gene: TRBD1; J gene: TRBJ2-5; V gene: TRBV10-3; clone size: .; CDR3 protein: CAISEKQGAGETQYF; CDR3 DNA: TGTGCCATCAGTGAGAAACAGGGGGCGGGGGAGACCCAGTACTTC
D gene: .; J gene: TRBJ2-7; V gene: TRBV6-1; clone size: .; CDR3 protein: CASSKGPDAYEQYF; CDR3 DNA: TGTGCCAGCAGTAAGGGGCCAGACGCCTACGAGCAGTACTTC
D gene: .; J gene: TRBJ1-1; V gene: TRBV20-1; clone size: .; CDR3 protein: CSARDLTYGWNTEAFF; CDR3 DNA: TGCAGTGCTAGAGATCTCACCTATGGATGGAACACTGAAGCTTTCTTT
D gene: TRBD1; J gene: TRBJ1-1; V gene: TRBV6-5; clone size: few; CDR3 protein: CASSYKGAPEAFF; CDR3 DNA: TGTGCCAGCAGTTACAAGGGGGCCCCTGAAGCTTTCTTT